This TCR beta chain stems from a study of PD-1 blockade in classical Hodgkin lymphoma (dated by TCRdb to 2018 to 2021). A note on the overall study: Nivolumab dosing was 3 mg/kg intravenously every 2 weeks, continuing until either disease progression or unacceptable toxicity. A peripheral blood immune signature of response to PD-1 blockade in classical Hodgkin lymphoma was defined using TCR beta sequencing and CyTOF.

A remark on this clone: The antigen it recognizes is unknown. No base quality values were provided; no much bigger clone lies one nucleotide off.

This specimen's time point label, per the study, means: cycle 2 day 1 (C2D1) of nivolumab. Every trial patient had relapsed following autologous stem cell transplantation, and prior brentuximab vedotin exposure was what differed among cohorts A, B and C. A total of around 59 patients with relapsed/refractory classical Hodgkin lymphoma made up the trial cohort, and each patient's best overall response was complete response, partial response or progressive disease. In the multi-cohort phase II CheckMate 205 trial, trial patients received single-agent nivolumab. An independent review committee assessed best overall response by applying the 2007 International Working Group response criteria. Trial PBMCs were collected immediately before nivolumab initiation (C1D1) and during therapy at cycle 2 day 1 and cycle 4 day 1. After peripheral blood was drawn into 8 mL Vacutainer Cell Preparation Tubes, PBMCs were isolated by centrifugation and then cryopreserved.

Including cysteine and phenylalanine, the CDR3 has 14 amino acids. CDR3 DNA only is kept here, 42 bases in frame from base 1. Reading the germline V gene gives CDR1 SGHVS and CDR2 FQNEAQ. V ends up 1 base short and J 7 bases short, with an unmatched junction base count of 5. Paper-wide results and their limitations: Among trial patients, those achieving complete response had baseline diversity similar to that of newly diagnosed patients, while diversity was significantly lower in partial responders and progressors. CD4+ but not CD8+ TCR diversity rose significantly by C4D1 (p=0.0027 vs p=0.16), most apparent in complete responders (p=0.02). The study covered only a single clinical trial cohort, and the causes of the repertoire differences, possibly disease activity or prior therapy, were still not defined. Lower diversity was seen in patients whose nivolumab began less than 1 year after ASCT, and these patients were left out of later analyses so that immune reconstitution would not confound the results. Newly diagnosed patients were reported to have lower baseline TCR diversity than healthy donors, and relapsed/refractory patients were reported to have lower baseline TCR diversity still.

Genomic DNA was isolated using the Qiagen DNeasy kit from unsorted PBMCs as well as from negatively selected CD4+ and CD8+ fractions. TCR beta CDR3 regions were amplified by immunoSEQ multiplex PCR using primers annealing to V and J segments. Amplification bias was minimized using a synthetic immune receptor repertoire, and residual bias was removed computationally after sequencing. The authors processed their data as follows. Repertoire diversity was quantified as the Shannon entropy index using custom Python scripts. Unsorted, CD4+ and CD8+ repertoires were analyzed separately, except in combined analyses where CD4+ and CD8+ sequences were merged in silico. A clone was considered expanded if an increase in frequency of at least 2-fold after treatment relative to C1D1 was found, and a pseudocount of 0.5 was applied to clones undetected at baseline. Clones with 0 or 1 copy at C1D1 were classified as singleton clones, and clones with 2 or more copies were classified as non-singleton clones. Clones expanded in unsorted samples were annotated as CD4+, CD8+ or unknown by matching protein sequences in sorted samples from the same patient. Wilcoxon tests on paired samples were used to test changes in diversity from C1D1 to C4D1. TCRdb obtained this table from immuneACCESS and retained in-frame rearrangements with V and J assigned. These tables miss some clones; where compared with another copy, unresolved V genes account for less than half of the shortfall, and the remainder is unexplained. D and trimming were read from the DNA, whereas the V and J calls and clone size are those reported in that table. The sample contains more than 12,000 clones, about four fifths of them found a single time. In total, the top ten clones hold 20% to 25% of the sample.

The chain is encoded by TRBV7-8 joined to TRBJ1-2; a stretch of 8 junction bases matches TRBD1. The TCR was taken from a human donor with classical Hodgkin lymphoma. The input for sequencing was peripheral blood mononuclear cells (PBMCs), taken before the second cycle of nivolumab. The CDR3 region has the sequence CASSLEQGGLGYTF. The DNA reads as follows: TGTGCCAGCAGCTTAGAACAGGGGGGTCTTGGCTACACCTTC.